The 11 T cell receptor beta chains listed next were all sequenced from one sample in a study of spatial heterogeneity in lung cancer. TCRdb recomputed calls from the 5' RACE reads with MiXCR, one row per CDR3 protein. Of 40,000 or so distinct CDR3 sequences detected, roughly 8% appear once; the ten largest clones hold 25% to 35%. Time point noted: sample taken at primary tumor resection. Researchers sequenced whole RNA taken from tumor, nontumor lung or frozen PBMC without sorting. This sample comprised PBMCs, obtained at surgery. These receptors came from a male donor with early-stage non-small cell lung cancer.

CDR3 region: CASSVRSTPTDTQYF. CDR3 coding DNA: TGTGCCAGCAGCGTAAGGTCTACCCCAACAGATACGCAGTATTTT. This chain joins TRBV9 and TRBJ2-3; D not certain. V was shortened by 1 base and J by 3 bases, with 12 bases between the two germline ends. The CDR3 is made up of 15 amino acids. The V gene's germline CDR1 is SGDLS and CDR2 YYNGEE.

The table lists this clonotype with many counts. Germline and junction disagree at one end, which may indicate a read error. V and J are TRBV5-1 and TRBJ2-1, with D tentatively TRBD1 (6 bases). The length of the CDR3 is 17 residues. Looked up from germline, CDR1 is SGHRS and CDR2 is YFSETQ. CDR3 DNA: TGCGCCAGCAACTTGCTCCCCCCAGGGGTAACCTACAATGAGCAGTTCTTC. Translating it yields CASNLLPPGVTYNEQFF.

The sample holds many counts of this clonotype. The J gene is TRBJ1-2, the V gene TRBV5-1; 12 positions agree with TRBD1. CDR3 length: 17 residues. The V gene's germline CDR1 is SGHRS and CDR2 YFSETQ. Unmatched junction bases numbered 7, after V lost 0 bases and J lost 4 bases. CDR3: CASSLDGTGGLGYGYTF. CDR3 bases: TGCGCCAGCAGCTTGGATGGGACAGGGGGCCTTGGCTATGGCTACACCTTC.

This clonotype was seen ten or more times. The chain couples TRBV6-5 to TRBJ1-2; D is perhaps TRBD1 (5 bases). Germline loops: CDR1 MNHEY, CDR2 SVGAGI. The CDR3 is 11 amino acids. V was cut by 8 bases and J by 4 bases, with 8 bases left in between. The CDR3 bases are TGTGCCAGCGGGACGGTCTATGGCTACACCTTC. Its protein is CASGTVYGYTF.

This clonotype has more than one count but fewer than ten. J is TRBJ1-2 and V is TRBV11-2, with D perhaps TRBD1 (6 bases). This CDR3 has 13 amino acids. V was clipped by 3 bases and J by 7 bases, with 12 bases between them. Germline V gives CDR1 SGHAT, CDR2 FQNNGV. CDR3 in DNA: TGTGCCAGCAGCTTCGGGCAGGGGACTGGCTACACCTTC. It codes for CASSFGQGTGYTF.

This clonotype has at least ten counts. The chain links TRBV24-1 to TRBJ2-3; perhaps TRBD1 as D (5 bases). The CDR3 extends over 15 amino acids. Trimming left V 5 bases short and J 2 bases short, with 13 bases between. Germline CDR1 KGHDR, CDR2 SFDVKD. The CDR3 DNA is TGTGCCACCAGTGGTAGGGGTTGGGCCACAGATACGCAGTATTTT. It translates to CATSGRGWATDTQYF.

This clonotype has at least ten counts. The V and J genes are TRBV7-9 and TRBJ2-7; either TRBD1 or TRBD2 may supply D (5 bases each). This CDR3 has 14 residues. V lost 5 bases and J 2 bases, leaving 13 bases between the germline ends. Per germline, CDR1 SEHNR and CDR2 FQNEAQ (reference sequence). For the CDR3, the DNA is TGTGCCAGCAGCCCCCGGGACGCTCCCTACGAGCAGTACGTC. It yields the protein CASSPRDAPYEQYV.

The CDR3 loop is CASSLVGRAGKTNYGYTF. The CDR3 DNA reads as TGTGCCAGCAGCTTAGTTGGTCGGGCAGGAAAGACTAACTATGGCTACACCTTC. V is TRBV11-2 and J is TRBJ1-2; D uncertain. Trimming removed 1 base from V and 0 bases from J, with 18 bases in between. Germline CDR1 is SGHAT and CDR2 is FQNNGV. The CDR3 extends over 18 amino acids.

This clonotype was found many times. J is TRBJ2-1 and V is TRBV25-1; tentatively, D is TRBD1 or TRBD2 (6 bases each). Germline V gene data show CDR1 as MGHDK and CDR2 as SYGVNS. This CDR3 has 15 residues. Trimming took off 6 bases at V and 4 bases at J, with 16 bases between the two ends. This CDR3 is CASRGIGGGYNEQFF. CDR3 sequence (DNA): TGTGCCAGCAGGGGGATTGGAGGGGGGTACAATGAGCAGTTCTTC.

In its sample, this clonotype was seen many times. The V call is TRBV21-1, the J call TRBJ2-7; the D call of TRBD1 is as the table states it, not checked on the DNA. TRBV21-1 constitutes a pseudogene. There are 16 residues in the CDR3. CDR3 sequence: CASSNLFRGTGYEQYV. CDR3 coding DNA: TGTGCCAGCAGCAACCTCTTCCGAGGGACCGGCTACGAGCAGTACGTC.

This clonotype was seen many times. The chain joins TRBV30 to TRBJ2-7; TRBD2 agrees at 9 bases. This CDR3 is built from 15 residues. The germline CDR1 and CDR2 sequences are GTSNPN and SVGIG (reference sequence). V trimming: 1 base; J trimming: 1 base; junction bases outside the gene matches: 5. In DNA form, the CDR3 reads TGTGCCTGGAGTGGAGGGCTAGCGGGGTCCTACGAGCAGTACTTC. Its protein is CAWSGGLAGSYEQYF.